The T cell receptor beta chain described here comes from a study of cytomegalovirus exposure and HLA in healthy donors. The PCR contained 60 Vbeta and 13 Jbeta primers. The repertoire was sequenced with immunoSEQ multiplex PCR; TCRdb's copy has only in-frame clones and lacks some. The table has 200,000 to 250,000 clones, 60% to 80% seen once. General study findings and limits: Cytomegalovirus-associated status was assigned to about 160 TCR beta chains.

On this clone itself: Its antigen remains unknown.

Germline CDR1 is MNHNS and CDR2 is SASEGT. CDR3 size: 14 residues. V lost 6 bases to trimming and J lost 7 bases; unmatched junction nucleotides: 7. This sequence was found in a man younger than 35 in good health and CMV-seronegative. The chain employs TRBV6-1 and TRBJ1-5; 9 bases fit TRBD1. Sequences were obtained from PBMCs. CDR3 protein: CASRGQGDRQPQHF. The CDR3 DNA follows: TGTGCCAGCAGGGGACAGGGAGATCGGCAGCCCCAGCATTTT.